The source of this T cell receptor (beta chain) is a study of T cell responses to AZD1222 COVID-19 vaccine. Study-wide results and limits: Among vaccine-associated CD4 TCRs, coverage spanned spike, with dominance at 160-218 and 743-854. Nearly half of spike-specific TCRs reportedly go after variant regions that carry no mutations.

The CDR3 has 14 residues. With V trimmed by 3 bases and J by 5 bases, 4 bases remained unmatched. Per the germline V gene, CDR1 is SGDLS and CDR2 is YYNGEE. Profiling relied on immunoSEQ multiplex PCR, and the TCRdb table lists in-frame clones only, not all of them. The sample consists of 150,000 to 200,000 clones, 90% to 95% of them appearing once. The sample holds one count of this clone. What it binds is not known. The source of this sequence is an adult in good health. The chain employs TRBV9 and TRBJ2-2; 7 nucleotides match TRBD2. This specimen consisted of peripheral blood, obtained on day 0 of AZD1222 vaccination. CDR3 in amino acids: CASSGGSFTGELFF. The DNA for the CDR3 is TGTGCCAGCAGCGGCGGGAGTTTTACCGGGGAGCTGTTTTTT.